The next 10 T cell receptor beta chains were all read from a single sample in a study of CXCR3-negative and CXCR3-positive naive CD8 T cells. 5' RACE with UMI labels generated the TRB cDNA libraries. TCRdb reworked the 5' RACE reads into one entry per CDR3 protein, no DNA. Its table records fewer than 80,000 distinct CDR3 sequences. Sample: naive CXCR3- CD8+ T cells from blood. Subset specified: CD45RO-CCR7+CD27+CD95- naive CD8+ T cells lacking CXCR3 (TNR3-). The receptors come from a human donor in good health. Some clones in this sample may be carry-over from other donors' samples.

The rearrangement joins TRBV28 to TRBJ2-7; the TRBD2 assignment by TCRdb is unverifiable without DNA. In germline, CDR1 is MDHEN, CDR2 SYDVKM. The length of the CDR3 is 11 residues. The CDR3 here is CASSFSDEQYF. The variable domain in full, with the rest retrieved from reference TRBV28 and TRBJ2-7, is DVKVTQSSRYLVKRTGEKVFLECVQDMDHENMFWYRQDPGLGLRLIYFSYDVKMKEKGDIPEGYSVSREKKERFSLILESASTNQTSMYLCASSFSDEQYFGPGTRLTVT.

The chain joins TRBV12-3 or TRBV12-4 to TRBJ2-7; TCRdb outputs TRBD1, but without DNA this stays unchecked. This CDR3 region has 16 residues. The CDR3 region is CASSLWGGGLPYEQYF.

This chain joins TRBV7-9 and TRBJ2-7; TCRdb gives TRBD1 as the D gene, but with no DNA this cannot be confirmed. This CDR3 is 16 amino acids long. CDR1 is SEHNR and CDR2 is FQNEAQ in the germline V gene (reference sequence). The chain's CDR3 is CASSSGGGRPPYEQYF.

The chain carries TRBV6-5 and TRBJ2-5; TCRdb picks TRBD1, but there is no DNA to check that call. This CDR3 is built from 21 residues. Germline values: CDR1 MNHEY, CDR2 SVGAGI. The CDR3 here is CASSYSDPLPGAKKGQETQYF.

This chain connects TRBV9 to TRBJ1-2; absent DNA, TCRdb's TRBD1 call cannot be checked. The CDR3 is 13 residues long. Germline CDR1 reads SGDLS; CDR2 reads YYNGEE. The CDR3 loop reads CASSADRVYGYTF.

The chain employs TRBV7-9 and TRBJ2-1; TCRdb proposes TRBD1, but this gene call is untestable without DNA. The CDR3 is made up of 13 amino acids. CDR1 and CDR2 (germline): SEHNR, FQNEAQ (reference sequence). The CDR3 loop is CASSKDSYNEQFF.

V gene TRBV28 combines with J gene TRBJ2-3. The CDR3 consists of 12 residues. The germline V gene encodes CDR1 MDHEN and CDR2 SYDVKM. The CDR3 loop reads CASSPVTDTQYF. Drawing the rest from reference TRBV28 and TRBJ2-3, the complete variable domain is DVKVTQSSRYLVKRTGEKVFLECVQDMDHENMFWYRQDPGLGLRLIYFSYDVKMKEKGDIPEGYSVSREKKERFSLILESASTNQTSMYLCASSPVTDTQYFGPGTRLTVL.

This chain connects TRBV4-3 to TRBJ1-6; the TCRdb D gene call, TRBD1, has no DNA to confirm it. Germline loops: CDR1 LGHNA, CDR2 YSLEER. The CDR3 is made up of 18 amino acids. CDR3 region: CASSYMDREASYNSPLHF.

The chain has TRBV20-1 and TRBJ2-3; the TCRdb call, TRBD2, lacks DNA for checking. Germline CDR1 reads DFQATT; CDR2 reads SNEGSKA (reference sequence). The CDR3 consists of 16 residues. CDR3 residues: CSAREGLADSTDTQYF.

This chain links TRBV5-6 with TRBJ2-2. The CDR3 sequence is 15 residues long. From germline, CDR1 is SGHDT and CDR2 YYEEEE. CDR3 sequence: CASSFLRSYTGELFF.